These 5 T cell receptor beta chains came from one sample sequenced in a study of blood T cell repertoires in COVID-19. Data came from immunoSEQ multiplex PCR; TCRdb stores just in-frame clones and leaves some out. The data show around 190,000 clones, with more than 75% seen just once and under 5% held by the top ten. The sample consisted of peripheral blood. These receptors all stem from a human donor in a cohort sampled during active COVID-19.

The chain has TRBV27 and TRBJ2-1, with D maybe TRBD1 (7 bases). Germline CDR1 and CDR2: MNHEY and SMNVEV (reference sequence). Deletions cut 2 bases from V and 6 bases from J, with 11 bases between. The CDR3 length is 14 residues. DNA of the CDR3: TGTGCCAGCAGTTTAGCGGGACAGACCAATGAGCAGTTCTTC. It codes for CASSLAGQTNEQFF.

The chain recombines TRBV11-1 with TRBJ1-1; D uncertain. V was pared by 5 bases and J by 4 bases, with 20 bases between. The CDR3 sequence is 16 residues long. Germline V gene lookup returns CDR1 SGHAT and CDR2 FQDESV (reference sequence). The CDR3 nucleotides read TGTGCCAGCAGCCGGGCGGGCAGCCCCTTTGGCACTGAAGCTTTCTTT. It is translated as CASSRAGSPFGTEAFF.

V and J are TRBV19 and TRBJ2-1; TRBD2 matches at 8 bases. The germline gives CDR1 LNHDA, CDR2 SQIVND (reference sequence). J was trimmed by 5 bases and V by 5 bases; bases with no gene match: 11. The CDR3 is 16 residues long. Here the CDR3 DNA reads TGTGCCAGTAGTCCCGCCGGGACTAGAAGGAACAATGAGCAGTTCTTC. Translation gives CASSPAGTRRNNEQFF.

The J gene is TRBJ1-4, the V gene TRBV4-1, with D possibly TRBD1 on 5 matching bases. V was pared by 6 bases and J by 7 bases, with 18 bases between. The CDR3 contains 15 residues. CDR1 MGHRA and CDR2 YSYEKL come from the germline V gene. The CDR3: CASSPSAAQGEKLFF. The CDR3 bases are TGCGCCAGCAGTCCAAGTGCGGCTCAGGGTGAAAAACTGTTTTTT.

The V and J genes are TRBV7-2 and TRBJ1-6, with TRBD1 matching 11 bases. In germline, CDR1 is SGHTA, CDR2 FQGNSA. V was pared by 1 base and J by 9 bases, with 2 bases of the junction left unmatched. This CDR3 has 15 amino acids. This CDR3 is CASSLGGQGGSPLHF. In DNA form, the CDR3 reads TGTGCCAGCAGCTTAGGGGGACAGGGGGGTTCACCCCTCCACTTT.